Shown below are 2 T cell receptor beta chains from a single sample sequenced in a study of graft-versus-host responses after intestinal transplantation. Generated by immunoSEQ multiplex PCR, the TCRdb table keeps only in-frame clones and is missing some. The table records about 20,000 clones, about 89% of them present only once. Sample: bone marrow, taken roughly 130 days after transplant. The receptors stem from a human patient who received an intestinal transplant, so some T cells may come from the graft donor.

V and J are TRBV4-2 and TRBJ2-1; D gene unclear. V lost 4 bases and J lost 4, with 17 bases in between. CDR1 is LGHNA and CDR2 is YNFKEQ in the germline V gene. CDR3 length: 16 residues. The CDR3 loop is CASSRGAWEDYNEQFF. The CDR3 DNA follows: TGTGCCAGCAGCCGCGGTGCGTGGGAAGATTACAATGAGCAGTTCTTC.

This CDR3 is CASSPGLADNEQFF. The DNA for the CDR3 is TGTGCCAGCTCACCGGGACTAGCCGACAATGAGCAGTTCTTC. The V and J genes are TRBV18 and TRBJ2-1; the match to TRBD2 covers 9 bases. CDR1 KGHSH and CDR2 LQKENI come from the germline V gene. V shed 3 bases, J shed 5 bases, and the junction held 2 bases outside the gene matches. This CDR3 has 14 residues.